This is a list of T cell receptor beta chains from one sample in a study of shared clonotypes between healthy human individuals. This table comes from immunoSEQ multiplex PCR, and its TCRdb copy is limited to in-frame clones, with some not included. The table has around 990,000 clones, 60% to 85% seen once. Specimen: memory CD4+ T cells from PBMCs. The receptors come from a man younger than 35 in good health. Some clones in this sample may be carry-over from other donors' samples. Both conserved end residues are part of each CDR3.

len,v_gene,j_gene,CDR3aa
15,TRBV27,TRBJ2-7,CASSIVGTASYEQYF
14,TRBV5-1,TRBJ2-2,CASSLGQNTGELFF
15,TRBV28,TRBJ2-4,CASSKSGRGKNIQYF
15,TRBV27,TRBJ1-1,CASSQGQGVGTEAFF
15,TRBV27,TRBJ2-2,CASSLGGRGLGELFF
12,TRBV30,TRBJ2-2,CAWSYGAGELFF
16,TRBV19,TRBJ1-1,CASSIGGRQMNTEAFF
17,TRBV7-2,TRBJ1-3,CASSPRRVGVPGNTIYF
14,TRBV6-4,TRBJ2-3,CASSKGQAEDTQYF
15,TRBV6-1,TRBJ2-3,CASSVVAGYTDTQYF
15,TRBV4-1,TRBJ2-1,CASSQPRDSGNEQFF
14,TRBV5-4,TRBJ1-2,CASSFIQGHDGYTF
13,TRBV9,TRBJ2-3,CASSVTLSDTQYF
16,TRBV25-1,TRBJ2-5,CASSDHLDRVAETQYF
14,TRBV18,.,CASSPTGALYEQYF
16,TRBV5-1,TRBJ2-5,CASSSRTGTIQETQYF
13,TRBV19,TRBJ2-1,CASSSAGGLEQFF
14,TRBV19,TRBJ1-3,CASNSRLSGNTIYF
15,TRBV25-1,TRBJ2-3,CASGGEGSITDTQYF
13,TRBV30,TRBJ1-5,CAWSVRGEQPQHF
16,TRBV7-2,TRBJ2-7,CASSLGRGANNDEQYF
17,TRBV5-6,TRBJ2-3,CASSLLALTIGGDTQYF
17,TRBV10-1,TRBJ2-7,CASSESCRSDRACEQYF
14,TRBV7-8,TRBJ2-1,CASSLRTVYNEQFF
13,TRBV7-8,TRBJ1-1,CASSVKGGTEAFF
16,TRBV9,TRBJ2-2,CASSVGLPGGAGELFF
14,TRBV6-6,TRBJ2-7,CASGEHRDAYEQYF
14,TRBV5-1,TRBJ2-3,CASSLQEYTDTQYF
11,TRBV11-2,TRBJ2-1,CASSPAGEKIF
15,TRBV7-2,TRBJ2-7,CASSFGTGSGREQYF
13,TRBV19,TRBJ1-5,CASSPQGDQPQHF
14,TRBV25-1,TRBJ1-3,CASTTTGTGNTIYF
15,TRBV25-1,TRBJ2-5,CASSEGTSGQETQYF
15,TRBV27,TRBJ2-7,CASSSTGTSSYEQYF
15,TRBV2,TRBJ2-5,CASSGSGRWGETQYF
11,TRBV7-2,TRBJ2-4,CASSLDSSTYF
11,TRBV6-5,TRBJ2-3,CASGRGDTQYF
15,TRBV28,TRBJ1-2,CASSFGTGVLHGYTF
18,TRBV7-8,TRBJ2-7,CASRLTGAGLASPYEQYF
17,TRBV28,TRBJ1-6,CASSPHRQAGYNSPLHF
13,TRBV5-6,TRBJ1-5,CASSLGRNQPQHF